Following are 9 T cell receptor beta chains from one sample sequenced in a study of T-cell reconstitution after alpha-beta-depleted transplantation in children. This sample's TCRbeta library carried unique molecular identifier barcodes. TCRdb fed the PCR reads into MiXCR, producing one record per CDR3 protein. The data show 480,000 or so distinct CDR3 sequences, about 10% seen once. The sample here was PBMCs, taken before TCRalphabeta/CD19-depleted stem cell transplant. Source of these receptors: a child aged 2 to 10 with inherited bone marrow failure, due to receive a stem cell transplant.

This clonotype was seen a handful of times. The J gene is TRBJ2-7, the V gene TRBV11-2; TRBD2 agrees at 12 bases. The junction had 18 bases not matched to a gene; V was cut back by 6 bases and J by 6 bases. The CDR3 contains 18 residues. Germline values: CDR1 SGHAT, CDR2 FQNNGV. For the CDR3, the DNA is TGTGCCAGCAGTCTCCGCGGACTAGCGGGGTCGAGCTATCGCGAGCAGTACTTC. It yields the protein CASSLRGLAGSSYREQYF.

This clonotype was picked up many times. J is TRBJ2-7 and V is TRBV6-2 or TRBV6-3; D is perhaps TRBD1 (6 bases). This CDR3 spans 20 amino acids. Germline V lookup: CDR1 MNHEY, CDR2 SVGEGT. V shed 5 bases and J shed 2 bases, with 31 bases lying between them. CDR3 DNA: TGTGCCAGCAGTCCTTTTAAAGATGGGGGCTCCTACGAAAGCGCCTACGAGCAGTACTTC. It translates to CASSPFKDGGSYESAYEQYF.

This clonotype showed up many times. This chain links TRBV19 with TRBJ1-2; D not certain. V lost 8 bases to trimming and J lost 7 bases, with 8 bases between them. Per germline, CDR1 LNHDA and CDR2 SQIVND (reference sequence). The CDR3 loop spans 10 amino acids. DNA of the CDR3: TGTGCCAGTTACGGCCGTGGCTACACCTTC. This codes for CASYGRGYTF.

This clonotype was recorded at least ten times. J is TRBJ2-1 and V is TRBV29-1; tentative D call: TRBD2 (6 bases). The V end was cut by 6 bases, the J end by 7 bases, with 22 bases between. CDR1 SQVTM and CDR2 ANQGSEA come from the germline V gene. This CDR3 is built from 15 residues. The CDR3 sequence: CSVDPGLLLGNEQFF. CDR3 in DNA: TGCAGCGTGGACCCCGGACTACTATTGGGGAATGAGCAGTTCTTC.

This clonotype came up a few times. In DNA form, the CDR3 reads TGTGCCAGCAGCTTAGAACTAGCCGATAGCTCCTACAATGAGCAGTTCTTC. This gives the protein CASSLELADSSYNEQFF. The chain couples TRBV7-6 to TRBJ2-1, with a weak D call TRBD2 (6 bases). The CDR3 is made up of 17 amino acids. V lost 1 base and J lost 0, with 13 bases in between. The germline CDR1 and CDR2 sequences are SGHVS and FNYEAQ.

This clonotype was counted at least ten times. The V gene is TRBV5-1, the J gene TRBJ2-7; D is unresolved. CDR3 length: 14 residues. Germline lookup yields CDR1 SGHRS and CDR2 YFSETQ. V gave up 4 bases and J gave up 2 bases, with 13 bases separating them. Here the CDR3 reads CASSVGLATYEQYF. The DNA for the CDR3 is TGCGCCAGCAGCGTCGGCCTCGCGACCTACGAGCAGTACTTC.

This clonotype was detected many times. The V and J genes are TRBV5-4 and TRBJ2-3; possibly TRBD1 or TRBD2 for D (5 bases each). Germline V gene lookup returns CDR1 SGHNT and CDR2 YYREEE (reference sequence). Trimming removed 1 base from V and 1 base from J, with 16 bases in between. The CDR3 is made up of 17 amino acids. The CDR3 region is CASSLPEYGDGTDTQYF. The CDR3 DNA is TGTGCCAGCAGCTTGCCGGAGTATGGGGACGGCACAGATACGCAGTATTTT. The full variable domain, its missing parts supplied by reference TRBV5-4 and TRBJ2-3, is ETGVTQSPTHLIKTRGQQVTLRCSSQSGHNTVSWYQQALGQGPQFIFQYYREEENGRGNFPPRFSGLQFPNYSSELNVNALELDDSALYLCASSLPEYGDGTDTQYFGPGTRLTVL.

The sample holds a few counts of this clonotype. The V gene is TRBV25-1, the J gene TRBJ2-3; D may be TRBD2 (6 bases). This CDR3 has 14 residues. V was pared by 4 bases and J by 0 bases, with 8 bases between. CDR1 and CDR2 from the germline V gene are MGHDK and SYGVNS. The CDR3, as DNA: TGTGCCAGCAGTGCCGGGGGAAGCACAGATACGCAGTATTTT. Translated, it gives CASSAGGSTDTQYF. Looking up the rest from reference TRBV25-1 and TRBJ2-3 gives the full variable domain: EADIYQTPRYLVIGTGKKITLECSQTMGHDKMYWYQQDPGMELHLIHYSYGVNSTEKGDLSSESTVSRIRTEHFPLTLESARPSHTSQYLCASSAGGSTDTQYFGPGTRLTVL.

This clonotype appeared many times. V and J are TRBV27 and TRBJ2-3; TRBD1 is a possible D gene (5 bases). The CDR3 consists of 15 residues. Germline CDR1 reads MNHEY; CDR2 reads SMNVEV (reference sequence). Trimming removed 0 bases from V and 4 bases from J, with 11 bases in between. The CDR3 loop reads CASSLSGRPPDTQYF. The CDR3 coding sequence is TGTGCCAGCAGTTTATCGGGGCGGCCTCCAGATACGCAGTATTTT.